This T cell receptor (beta chain) was captured by sequencing in a study of blood T cell repertoires in COVID-19. Study background: Sites across the United States, Italy and Spain contributed samples from acute and convalescent COVID-19. From T cells, B-cell-depleted T cells, or PBMCs came the material, which was cDNA or gDNA.

In the authors' methods: It was from reference gene primer amplification that nucleated cell counts were estimated. TCRdb's table, derived via immunoSEQ multiplex PCR, lists solely in-frame clones and lacks some. The V and J calls and clone size are taken from that table; D and trimming were inferred from the DNA. The sample shows 95,000 or so clones, roughly 79% of them seen only once. CDR1 is MNHEY, CDR2 SMNVEV, per germline (reference sequence). The CDR3 consists of 16 residues. Trimming cost V 7 bases and J 4 bases; bases outside gene matches: 11. Seattle patients were enrolled during active infection and followed longitudinally.

The rearrangement joins TRBV27 to TRBJ2-2; 8 nucleotides agree with TRBD1. This TCR was recovered from a man aged 80 or over with COVID-19, enrolled during active disease. Sample: peripheral blood. DNA for the CDR3: TGTGCCAGCACATTATCAGGGGGCGCCGCCACCGGGGAGCTGTTTTTT. Translating gives CASTLSGGAATGELFF.